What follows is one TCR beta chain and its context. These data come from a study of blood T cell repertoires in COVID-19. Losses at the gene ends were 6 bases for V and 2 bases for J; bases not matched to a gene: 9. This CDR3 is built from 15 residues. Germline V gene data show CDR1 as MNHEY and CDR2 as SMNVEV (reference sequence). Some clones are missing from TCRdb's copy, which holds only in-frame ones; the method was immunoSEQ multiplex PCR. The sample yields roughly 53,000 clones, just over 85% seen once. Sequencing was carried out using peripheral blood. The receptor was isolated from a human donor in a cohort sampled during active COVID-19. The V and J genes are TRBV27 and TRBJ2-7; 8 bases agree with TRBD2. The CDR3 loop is CASRNHAGGTYEQYF. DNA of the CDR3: TGTGCCAGCAGGAATCACGCGGGGGGAACCTACGAGCAGTACTTC.